What follows is one T cell receptor beta chain and its context. This entry is derived from a study of control samples from healthy donors and cancer patients. The CDR3 length is 13 residues. The germline CDR1 and CDR2 sequences are ENHRY and SYGVKD. With 0 bases removed from V and 5 bases from J, the gap between germline ends came to 7 bases. Assay: immunoSEQ multiplex PCR; the TCRdb copy retains only in-frame clones and omits some. The top ten hold 5.5% to 7.5% of the sample, which has approximately 150,000 clones, approximately 93% seen once. V usage is TRBV10-3 and J usage is TRBJ1-1, with D hard to call. This TCR was sampled from a man younger than 30 in good health. The sequencing input was blood. The CDR3 sequence is CAISESTPTEAFF. The CDR3 bases are TGTGCCATCAGTGAGTCGACACCTACTGAAGCTTTCTTT.